Listed below are T cell receptor beta chains from one sample, sequenced in a study of blood T cell repertoires in COVID-19. Using immunoSEQ multiplex PCR, the repertoire was profiled, and TCRdb retains in-frame clones only, with some absent. This sample has some 170,000 clones, with 81% found just once. Specimen: peripheral blood. These receptors came from a man in his sixties with active or convalescent COVID-19. Both conserved end residues are part of each CDR3. The order of the fields is V gene, CDR3 length, D gene, J gene, clone size, CDR3 protein, CDR3 DNA. A D gene is named only where the DNA matches it firmly. Where a row states a size, it is once, few, many or the class of an expanded clone; other rows omit it.

TRBV11-1	16	TRBD1	TRBJ2-3	-	CASSLRIGQGPDTQYF	TGTGCCAGCAGCTTAAGGATAGGACAGGGTCCAGATACGCAGTATTTT
TRBV3-1/TRBV3-2	14	-	TRBJ1-5	-	CASSQFQGGQPQHF	TGTGCCAGCAGCCAATTTCAGGGTGGTCAGCCCCAGCATTTT
TRBV11-3	17	TRBD2	TRBJ2-7	-	CASSPSFGLAGNYEQYF	TGTGCCAGCAGCCCTAGCTTCGGACTAGCGGGTAACTACGAGCAGTACTTC
TRBV19	11	-	TRBJ2-7	-	CATQLGREQYF	TGTGCCACCCAATTAGGGAGGGAGCAGTACTTC
TRBV27	16	-	TRBJ1-1	-	CASSLVGTTPSTEAFF	TGTGCCAGCAGTTTAGTGGGGACAACGCCGAGCACTGAAGCTTTCTTT
TRBV19	15	-	TRBJ1-2	-	CASSTAGEGVYGYTF	TGTGCCAGTAGTACCGCGGGAGAGGGAGTCTATGGCTACACCTTC
TRBV6-5	13	-	TRBJ1-2	-	CASSYSGVNGYTF	TGTGCCAGCAGTTATTCAGGGGTTAATGGCTACACCTTC
TRBV5-1	15	TRBD1	TRBJ1-5	-	CASSLDRGPNQPQHF	TGCGCCAGCAGCTTGGATAGGGGGCCCAATCAGCCCCAGCATTTT
TRBV19	14	-	TRBJ2-5	-	CASSPGEKQGTQYF	TGTGCCAGTAGTCCAGGGGAGAAGCAGGGGACCCAGTACTTC
TRBV18	14	TRBD1	TRBJ1-5	once	CASSPGTDNQPQHF	TGTGCCAGCTCACCTGGGACAGATAATCAGCCCCAGCATTTT
TRBV4-2	16	-	TRBJ1-5	-	CASSPGRDGSNQPQHF	TGTGCCAGCAGCCCTGGGCGGGACGGAAGCAATCAGCCCCAGCATTTT
TRBV5-4	13	-	TRBJ2-7	-	CASSPTRENEQYF	TGTGCCAGCAGCCCAACTAGGGAAAACGAGCAGTACTTC
TRBV5-1	16	-	TRBJ1-1	-	CASSTQGGALNTEAFF	TGCGCCAGCAGCACACAGGGAGGGGCTTTGAACACTGAAGCTTTCTTT
TRBV6-5	14	-	TRBJ1-2	-	CASSPSPGPYGYTF	TGTGCCAGCAGTCCGTCCCCAGGGCCCTATGGCTACACCTTC
TRBV19	14	-	TRBJ1-6	-	CASNPQGINSPLHF	TGTGCCAGTAATCCGCAGGGGATTAATTCACCCCTCCACTTT
TRBV7-9	14	-	TRBJ1-2	-	CASSPNQGLHGYTF	TGTGCCAGCAGCCCCAATCAGGGATTGCATGGCTACACCTTC
TRBV6-1	13	-	TRBJ2-7	-	CASSENRDYEQYF	TGTGCCAGCAGTGAAAACAGGGACTACGAGCAGTACTTC
TRBV6-6	13	TRBD1	TRBJ2-3	-	CATGQGASDTQYF	TGTGCCACGGGACAGGGGGCCTCAGATACGCAGTATTTT
TRBV28	13	-	TRBJ2-5	-	CAGNRAGGETQYF	TGTGCCGGCAACCGAGCCGGCGGGGAGACCCAGTACTTC
TRBV9	17	TRBD2	TRBJ2-7	-	CASSPRSGGPTQYEQYF	TGTGCCAGCAGCCCTCGCAGCGGGGGACCAACTCAGTACGAGCAGTACTTC
TRBV14	18	-	TRBJ1-4	-	CASSQMTTGPATNEKLFF	TGTGCCAGCAGCCAAATGACGACAGGACCGGCAACTAATGAAAAACTGTTTTTT
TRBV5-1	16	TRBD2	TRBJ2-5	-	CASSLSGGRSKETQYF	TGCGCCAGCAGCTTAAGCGGGGGCCGGTCCAAAGAGACCCAGTACTTC
TRBV19	12	-	TRBJ1-2	-	CASYSWFYGYTF	TGTGCCAGTTACAGCTGGTTCTATGGCTACACCTTC
TRBV11-3	15	-	TRBJ2-2	once	CASSFSGKNTGELFF	TGTGCCAGCAGCTTCTCCGGGAAGAACACCGGGGAGCTGTTTTTT
TRBV21-1	16	-	TRBJ2-3	-	CASRGLAGYRTDTQYF	TGTGCCAGCAGGGGACTAGCGGGGTATCGCACAGATACGCAGTATTTT
TRBV11-2	15	TRBD2	TRBJ2-7	few	CASSSTSGGAHEQYF	TGTGCCAGCAGCTCCACTAGCGGGGGGGCCCACGAGCAGTACTTC
TRBV3-1/TRBV3-2	17	TRBD2	TRBJ2-7	-	CASSQGLAGGSPYEQYF	TGTGCCAGCAGCCAAGGCTTGGCGGGAGGATCCCCCTACGAGCAGTACTTC
TRBV7-8	15	TRBD2	TRBJ2-3	once	CASSLSFAGADTQYF	TGTGCCAGCAGCTTATCCTTTGCGGGGGCAGATACGCAGTATTTT
TRBV9	15	TRBD2	TRBJ2-1	-	CASSGPATSVGEQFF	TGTGCCAGCAGCGGACCCGCGACTAGCGTCGGTGAGCAGTTCTTC
TRBV5-1	13	-	TRBJ2-4	once	CASSLDRGGIQYF	TGCGCCAGCAGCTTGGACAGGGGAGGCATTCAGTACTTC
TRBV6-6	14	-	TRBJ2-4	-	CASRDIVAKNIQYF	TGTGCCAGCAGGGACATAGTAGCCAAAAACATTCAGTACTTC
TRBV19	13	-	TRBJ1-2	-	CASSMQGDYGYTF	TGTGCCAGTAGTATGCAGGGTGACTATGGCTACACCTTC
TRBV2	14	-	TRBJ1-1	-	CARLGQTRITEAFF	TGTGCCAGACTCGGACAGACCAGGATCACTGAAGCTTTCTTT